The next 32 T cell receptor beta chains were all read from a single sample in a study of OX40 agonist ivuxolimab in advanced cancers. Produced via immunoSEQ multiplex PCR; TCRdb's table is partial and in-frame only. This sample has about 48,000 clones, with approximately 84% found just once. The sequencing used CD4+ or CD8+ T cells sorted from blood, collected in a trial of the OX40 agonist ivuxolimab. These receptor sequences come from an adult with an advanced solid tumor such as melanoma, head and neck, liver or kidney cancer.

This chain links TRBV4-1 with TRBJ1-2; 7 bases map to TRBD1. The CDR3 length is 14 residues. The trim removed 4 bases at V and 7 bases at J, leaving 9 bases unmatched. Looked up from germline, CDR1 is MGHRA and CDR2 is YSYEKL. CDR3 bases: TGCGCCAGCAGCCCTGACAGGGATGGGGTTGGCTACACCTTC. This codes for CASSPDRDGVGYTF.

The rearrangement uses TRBV9 and TRBJ2-2; 12 bases match TRBD2. CDR1 SGDLS and CDR2 YYNGEE come from the germline V gene. J was trimmed by 5 bases and V by 0 bases; bases with no gene match: 5. CDR3 length: 17 amino acids. The CDR3 coding sequence is TGTGCCAGCAGCGTAGCTCTAGCGGGAGGGCCGACCGGGGAGCTGTTTTTT. Amino acid sequence: CASSVALAGGPTGELFF.

This clone has just one count. The J gene is TRBJ2-5, the V gene TRBV7-8; 8 positions match TRBD1. The J call may not be correct, given that the DNA end is closer to TRBJ2-7. The CDR3 runs to 14 residues. Germline CDR1 and CDR2: SGHVS and FQNEAQ. DNA for the CDR3: TGTGCCAGCAGCGCCCGGGACAGGTCCTACGAGCAGTACTTC. This sequence encodes CASSARDRSYEQYF.

The chain carries TRBV15 and TRBJ2-7; maybe TRBD1 (5 bases). Trimming took off 0 bases at V and 6 bases at J, with 12 bases between the two ends. This CDR3 contains 14 residues. Germline values: CDR1 LNHNV, CDR2 YYDKDF (reference sequence). CDR3 coding DNA: TGTGCCACCAGCAGAGACCAAGCAGGGCGCGAGCAGTACTTC. Protein: CATSRDQAGREQYF.

The J gene is TRBJ1-2, the V gene TRBV19; 7 nucleotides line up with TRBD1. Germline values: CDR1 LNHDA, CDR2 SQIVND (reference sequence). This CDR3 spans 14 amino acids. The trim removed 6 bases at V and 1 base at J, leaving 5 bases unmatched. CDR3 nucleotide sequence: TGTGCCAGTAGGGGGACAGCAGATAACTATGGCTACACCTTC. Protein product: CASRGTADNYGYTF.

The chain carries TRBV28 and TRBJ1-5; a weak D match, TRBD1 (5 bases). V shed 5 bases and J shed 6 bases, with 14 bases lying between them. From germline, CDR1 is MDHEN and CDR2 SYDVKM. CDR3 length: 14 residues. CDR3 DNA sequence: TGTGCCAGCAGTCCCCCAGGGTCCGGTCAGCCCCAGCATTTT. Translating it yields CASSPPGSGQPQHF.

This clone was observed a handful of times. DNA for the CDR3: TGTGCCAGCAGCTTAGGTAGAAAAGGCACCTACGAGCAGTACTTC. It yields the protein CASSLGRKGTYEQYF. The V and J genes are TRBV7-2 and TRBJ2-7; D unclear. V gave up 1 base and J gave up 2 bases, with 12 bases separating them. Germline CDR1 SGHTA, CDR2 FQGNSA. There are 15 residues in the CDR3.

The chain uses TRBV7-8 and TRBJ2-1, with D unclear. Germline CDR1 SGHVS, CDR2 FQNEAQ. The CDR3 totals 15 residues. The V end lost 4 bases, the J end lost 6 bases, and 16 bases lay between the germline ends. The chain's CDR3 is CASSSGLGGRNEQFF. The DNA for the CDR3 is TGTGCCAGCAGCTCCGGGTTGGGCGGTCGCAATGAGCAGTTCTTC.

This chain's CDR3 is CASSLEDPRAGYTF. As DNA, the CDR3 is TGCGCCAGCAGCTTGGAGGACCCACGAGCGGGCTACACCTTC. This chain links TRBV5-1 with TRBJ1-2, with D unresolved. The germline V gene has CDR1 SGHRS and CDR2 YFSETQ. CDR3 length: 14 amino acids. V lost 0 bases and J lost 8, with 14 bases in between.

The V call is TRBV11-2, the J call TRBJ1-1; possibly TRBD1 for D (5 bases). The CDR3 loop spans 12 amino acids. Trimming pared 1 base from V and 7 bases from J, leaving 7 bases between. The germline V gene has CDR1 SGHAT and CDR2 FQNNGV. CDR3 sequence: CASSLGGHEAFF. CDR3 sequence (DNA): TGTGCCAGCAGCTTAGGCGGACATGAAGCTTTCTTT.

This clone was seen a few times. This chain uses TRBV7-2 with TRBJ2-2; possible D gene TRBD2, 5 bases. CDR1 SGHTA and CDR2 FQGNSA come from the germline V gene. This CDR3 has 14 amino acids. V was pared by 6 bases and J by 6 bases, with 14 bases between. The CDR3 coding sequence is TGTGCCAGCAGATCCTCGGCCGGGGCCGGGGAGCTGTTTTTT. It translates to CASRSSAGAGELFF. The whole variable domain, remainder taken from reference TRBV7-2 and TRBJ2-2, is GAGVSQSPSNKVTEKGKDVELRCDPISGHTALYWYRQSLGQGLEFLIYFQGNSAPDKSGLPSDRFSAERTGGSVSTLTIQRTQQEDSAVYLCASRSSAGAGELFFGEGSRLTVL.

The chain couples TRBV27 to TRBJ2-7; a possible D gene is TRBD2 (5 bases). CDR1 MNHEY and CDR2 SMNVEV come from the germline V gene (reference sequence). The length of the CDR3 is 14 residues. Trimming removed 2 bases from V and 5 bases from J, with 13 bases in between. The CDR3 reads CASSLRSPRDEQYF. Here the CDR3 DNA reads TGTGCCAGCAGTTTACGGTCCCCGCGGGACGAGCAGTACTTC.

This rearrangement joins TRBV29-1 to TRBJ2-5, with 8 positions matching TRBD2. V was pared by 7 bases and J by 5 bases, with 6 bases of the junction left unmatched. The germline CDR1 and CDR2 sequences are SQVTM and ANQGSEA. The CDR3 contains 12 residues. In DNA form, the CDR3 reads TGCAGCGGTGGCGGGGGGATGGAGACCCAGTACTTC. Its protein is CSGGGGMETQYF.

The rearrangement joins TRBV7-2 to TRBJ2-1; no firm D call. The CDR3 spans 12 residues. V dropped 5 bases and J dropped 9 bases, with 11 bases sitting between them. Germline V gene data show CDR1 as SGHTA and CDR2 as FQGNSA. The CDR3 reads CASSAYSGEQFF. The CDR3 coding sequence is TGTGCCAGCAGCGCTTACTCGGGTGAGCAGTTCTTC.

This clone was counted once. Here the CDR3 reads CASSRSSGRGDTQYF. In DNA form, the CDR3 reads TGTGCCAGCAGCCGATCTAGCGGGAGAGGAGATACGCAGTATTTT. V is TRBV11-2 and J is TRBJ2-3; 10 positions agree with TRBD2. The CDR3 length is 15 residues. Germline values: CDR1 SGHAT, CDR2 FQNNGV. Losses at the gene ends were 5 bases for V and 5 bases for J; bases not matched to a gene: 7.

The chain links TRBV4-2 to TRBJ1-2; TRBD1 aligns across 9 bases. The CDR3 length is 16 residues. The V gene end was trimmed by 0 bases and the J gene end by 8 bases; junction bases not matched to a gene: 10. The germline V gene encodes CDR1 LGHNA and CDR2 YNFKEQ. CDR3: CASSQDRGQGLGGYTF. In nucleotides, the CDR3 is TGTGCCAGCAGCCAAGATAGGGGACAGGGATTAGGAGGCTACACCTTC.

This clone has a single count. The genes are TRBV25-1 and TRBJ2-1; 8 positions agree with TRBD2. This CDR3 contains 17 residues. The junction had 15 bases not matched to a gene; V was cut back by 1 base and J by 10 bases. CDR1 MGHDK and CDR2 SYGVNS come from the germline V gene. This CDR3 reads CASSESPGTSGREEQFF. The CDR3 region has the DNA TGTGCCAGCAGTGAATCCCCCGGGACTAGTGGGAGGGAGGAGCAGTTCTTC. The full variable domain, in which reference TRBV25-1 and TRBJ2-1 provide the parts outside the CDR3, is EADIYQTPRYLVIGTGKKITLECSQTMGHDKMYWYQQDPGMELHLIHYSYGVNSTEKGDLSSESTVSRIRTEHFPLTLESARPSHTSQYLCASSESPGTSGREEQFFGPGTRLTVL.

This sequence joins TRBV6-5 and TRBJ1-3; D unclear. The CDR3 is 14 residues long. The V gene's germline CDR1 is MNHEY and CDR2 SVGAGI. With 5 bases removed from V and 4 bases from J, the gap between germline ends came to 12 bases. The DNA for the CDR3 is TGTGCCAGCAGTCCTAGTGGGGTCGGAAACACCATATATTTT. This sequence encodes CASSPSGVGNTIYF.

V and J are TRBV19 and TRBJ1-2, with 8 bases identical to TRBD1. The CDR3 contains 14 residues. The junction had 6 bases not matched to a gene; V was cut back by 9 bases and J by 0 bases. CDR1 is LNHDA, CDR2 SQIVND, per germline (reference sequence). The CDR3 bases are TGTGCCAGCGCTGGACAGGGCCCTAACTATGGCTACACCTTC. Translated: CASAGQGPNYGYTF.

This clone appeared a few times. The chain has TRBV4-2 and TRBJ1-1; 7 nucleotides align to TRBD1. This CDR3 comprises 15 residues. The J segment lost 5 bases and the V segment lost 4 bases, leaving 10 bases of the junction unmatched. The V gene's germline CDR1 is LGHNA and CDR2 YNFKEQ. This chain's CDR3 is CASSRRWTGPTEAFF. For the CDR3, the DNA is TGTGCCAGCAGCCGTCGCTGGACAGGTCCTACTGAAGCTTTCTTT.

V gene TRBV6-1 combines with J gene TRBJ2-3, with TRBD1 matching 8 bases. Per germline, CDR1 MNHNS and CDR2 SASEGT. This CDR3 has 12 amino acids. With V trimmed by 4 bases and J by 10 bases, 4 bases remained unmatched. In DNA form, the CDR3 reads TGTGCCAGCAGTGTAAACAGGGGGGCGCAGTATTTT. Translation: CASSVNRGAQYF.

The V call is TRBV7-2, the J call TRBJ2-1; 7 bases fit TRBD2. Germline-derived CDR1 and CDR2 are SGHTA and FQGNSA. The CDR3 contains 16 residues. J gave up 1 base and V 7 bases, and 10 bases lay outside the gene matches. In DNA form, the CDR3 reads TGTGCCAGCAAATTTGGCGGGAGCGTATCCTACAATGAGCAGTTCTTC. Translation: CASKFGGSVSYNEQFF.

This chain uses TRBV6-1 with TRBJ1-4; D gene ambiguous. The CDR3 loop spans 16 amino acids. The germline gives CDR1 MNHNS, CDR2 SASEGT. Trimming shortened V by 0 bases and J by 2 bases, and 10 bases separated the two germline ends. CDR3 sequence: CASSEAGIATNEKLFF. The CDR3 DNA follows: TGTGCCAGCAGTGAAGCTGGGATTGCGACTAATGAAAAACTGTTTTTT.

This chain links TRBV4-1 with TRBJ2-1; either TRBD1 or TRBD2 may fit D (6 bases each). V lost 1 base and J lost 2, with 12 bases in between. Germline CDR1 MGHRA, CDR2 YSYEKL. The CDR3 covers 16 residues. Here the CDR3 DNA reads TGCGCCAGCAGCCAAGTGGGTAGGGGGGCCTACAATGAGCAGTTCTTC. Translating gives CASSQVGRGAYNEQFF.

The chain joins TRBV5-5 to TRBJ1-1; D ambiguous. Germline values: CDR1 SGHKS, CDR2 YYEKEE (reference sequence). This CDR3 region has 13 residues. Trimming removed 3 bases from V and 1 base from J, with 7 bases in between. CDR3: CASSSHTNTEAFF. For the CDR3, the DNA is TGTGCCAGCAGCTCTCACACGAACACTGAAGCTTTCTTT.

J is TRBJ2-5 and V is TRBV29-1, with a tentative D call TRBD2 (6 bases). Germline V gives CDR1 SQVTM, CDR2 ANQGSEA. Trimming shortened V by 1 base and J by 2 bases, and 14 bases separated the two germline ends. The length of the CDR3 is 15 residues. CDR3 bases: TGCAGCGTTGAAGGAGGACGGGACTCACAAGAGACCCAGTACTTC. This gives the protein CSVEGGRDSQETQYF. The full variable domain, rest sourced from reference TRBV29-1 and TRBJ2-5, is SAVISQKPSRDICQRGTSLTIQCQVDSQVTMMFWYRQQPGQSLTLIATANQGSEATYESGFVIDKFPISRPNLTFSTLTVSNMSPEDSSIYLCSVEGGRDSQETQYFGPGTRLLVL.

J is TRBJ1-1 and V is TRBV18; D is unclear. This CDR3 contains 13 residues. Germline values: CDR1 KGHSH, CDR2 LQKENI. V was pared by 6 bases and J by 2 bases, with 10 bases between. CDR3: CASSRKGNTEAFF. The CDR3 coding sequence is TGTGCCAGCTCGCGTAAGGGTAACACTGAAGCTTTCTTT.

A single count supports this clone. This chain connects TRBV19 to TRBJ1-6, with D tentatively TRBD1 (6 bases). From germline, CDR1 is LNHDA and CDR2 SQIVND (reference sequence). Deletions cut 9 bases from V and 8 bases from J, with 17 bases between. There are 14 residues in the CDR3. CDR3 residues: CASAGEGVYSPLHF. The CDR3 DNA reads TGTGCCAGCGCTGGGGAGGGGGTCTATTCACCCCTCCACTTT.

This sequence joins TRBV7-9 and TRBJ2-3; TRBD1 is a possible D gene (5 bases). With 1 base removed from V and 2 bases from J, the gap between germline ends came to 13 bases. This CDR3 is built from 16 residues. Germline values: CDR1 SEHNR, CDR2 FQNEAQ (reference sequence). For the CDR3, the DNA is TGTGCCAGCAGCTTAGGGGGCCCCCACCCCACAGATACGCAGTATTTT. It yields the protein CASSLGGPHPTDTQYF.

The CDR3 DNA follows: TGTGCCAGCAGCACGACAGGGTGGAAATACGAGCAGTACTTC. It specifies CASSTTGWKYEQYF. The V gene is TRBV7-2, the J gene TRBJ2-7; 7 bases fit TRBD1. This CDR3 has 14 residues. V was clipped by 5 bases and J by 4 bases; unmatched bases: 8. Per the germline V gene, CDR1 is SGHTA and CDR2 is FQGNSA.

The chain is built from TRBV30 and TRBJ2-1; 8 nucleotides line up with TRBD2. The CDR3 consists of 16 residues. The germline V gene encodes CDR1 GTSNPN and CDR2 SVGIG (reference sequence). V lost 4 bases, J lost 7 bases, and 15 bases stayed unmatched. This CDR3 is CAWNPFAGLGGNEQFF. As DNA, the CDR3 is TGTGCCTGGAACCCCTTCGCGGGACTAGGGGGGAATGAGCAGTTCTTC.

This chain joins TRBV7-3 and TRBJ2-1; 15 bases are shared with TRBD2. V lost 5 bases and J lost 12; bases outside the gene matches: 11. This CDR3 has 16 amino acids. Germline CDR1 is SGHTA and CDR2 is FQGTGA. CDR3 in amino acids: CASSPSAGLAGGVQFF. The CDR3 DNA reads as TGTGCCAGCAGCCCATCTGCGGGACTAGCGGGGGGCGTGCAGTTCTTC.